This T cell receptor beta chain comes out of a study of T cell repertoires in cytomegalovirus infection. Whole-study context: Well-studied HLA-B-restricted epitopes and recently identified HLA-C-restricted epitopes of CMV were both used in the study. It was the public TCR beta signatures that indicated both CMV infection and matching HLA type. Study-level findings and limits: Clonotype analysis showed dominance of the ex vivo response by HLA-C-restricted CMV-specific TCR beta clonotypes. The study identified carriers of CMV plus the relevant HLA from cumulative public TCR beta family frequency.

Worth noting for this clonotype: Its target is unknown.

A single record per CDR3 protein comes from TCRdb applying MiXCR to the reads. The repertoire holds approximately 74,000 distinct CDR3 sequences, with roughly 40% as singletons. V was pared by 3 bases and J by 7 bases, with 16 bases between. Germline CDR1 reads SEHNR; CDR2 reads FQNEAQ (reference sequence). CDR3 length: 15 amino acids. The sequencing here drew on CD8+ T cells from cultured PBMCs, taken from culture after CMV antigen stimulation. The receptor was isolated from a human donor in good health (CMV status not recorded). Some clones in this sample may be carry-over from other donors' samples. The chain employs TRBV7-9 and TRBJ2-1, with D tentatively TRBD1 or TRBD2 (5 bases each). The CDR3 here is CASSFGTEPFNEQFF. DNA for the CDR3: TGTGCCAGCAGCTTTGGGACGGAACCTTTTAATGAGCAGTTCTTC.